The 32 T cell receptor beta chains listed next were all sequenced from one sample in a study of blood T cell repertoires in COVID-19. The protocol was immunoSEQ multiplex PCR, while the TCRdb copy is restricted to in-frame clones and leaves out a portion. This table has hundreds of thousands of clones, 70% to 90% appearing once. Sequenced input: PBMCs or T cells enriched from blood (not recorded which). The receptors stem from a woman between 35 and 50 years old who had recovered from COVID-19.

The rearrangement uses TRBV30 and TRBJ1-5; TRBD1 agrees at 8 bases. Germline lookup yields CDR1 GTSNPN and CDR2 SVGIG (reference sequence). The junction had 2 bases not matched to a gene; V was cut back by 4 bases and J by 3 bases. This CDR3 has 13 amino acids. The CDR3: CAWTGGLNQPQHF. The CDR3 bases are TGTGCCTGGACAGGGGGCCTCAATCAGCCCCAGCATTTT.

This chain joins TRBV11-1 and TRBJ2-7, with 9 bases fitting TRBD2. Germline CDR1 SGHAT, CDR2 FQDESV (reference sequence). The CDR3 is 15 residues long. Trimming removed 3 bases from V and 3 bases from J; junction bases left unmatched: 6. CDR3 in DNA: TGTGCCAGCAGCTTGGGCGGGAGGGGCGGCTACGAGCAGTACTTC. It codes for CASSLGGRGGYEQYF.

V is TRBV6-2 or TRBV6-3 and J is TRBJ2-7; 9 bases are a match to TRBD2. The germline CDR1 and CDR2 sequences are MNHEY and SVGEGT. Trimming at V came to 6 bases and at J to 7 bases, leaving 7 bases not matched to a gene. This CDR3 is 13 amino acids long. This CDR3 is CASSPPAGGEQYF. The CDR3 coding sequence is TGTGCCAGCAGCCCCCCCGCGGGGGGGGAGCAGTACTTC.

The gene calls are TRBV19 and TRBJ2-1, with D perhaps TRBD2 (6 bases). The CDR3 sequence is 13 residues long. V lost 1 base and J lost 9, with 10 bases in between. The germline V gene has CDR1 LNHDA and CDR2 SQIVND (reference sequence). CDR3 region: CASSIGGVGEQFF. CDR3 DNA: TGTGCCAGTAGTATAGGGGGGGTCGGTGAGCAGTTCTTC.

This chain joins TRBV20-1 and TRBJ2-7, with D possibly being TRBD2 (6 bases). Per the germline V gene, CDR1 is DFQATT and CDR2 is SNEGSKA (reference sequence). V was trimmed by 3 bases and J by 0 bases, leaving 12 bases between them. This CDR3 has 14 residues. The CDR3 reads CSASSGPSSYEQYF. DNA for the CDR3: TGCAGTGCTAGTAGCGGACCCAGCTCCTACGAGCAGTACTTC.

J is TRBJ2-7 and V is TRBV5-1; D is unclear. CDR1 SGHRS and CDR2 YFSETQ come from the germline V gene. The CDR3 is 15 residues long. V was shortened by 0 bases and J by 3 bases, with 13 bases between the two germline ends. The CDR3 nucleotides read TGCGCCAGCAGCTTGGTGCCCGAGGAAATCTACGAGCAGTACTTC. Residues: CASSLVPEEIYEQYF.

The chain is built from TRBV7-9 and TRBJ2-7; no clear D. V lost 5 bases, J lost 2 bases, and 7 bases lay in between. The germline CDR1 and CDR2 sequences are SEHNR and FQNEAQ (reference sequence). The CDR3 totals 12 residues. As DNA, the CDR3 is TGTGCCAGCAGCCGTCTAGCCTACGAGCAGTACTTC. It translates to CASSRLAYEQYF.

The V gene is TRBV7-2, the J gene TRBJ1-2; 11 bases map to TRBD1. The CDR3 has 16 amino acids. With V trimmed by 3 bases and J by 7 bases, 10 bases remained unmatched. CDR1 and CDR2 (germline): SGHTA, FQGNSA. CDR3 coding DNA: TGTGCCAGCAGCTTGACCGATACCGGGACAGGGGGTGGCTACACCTTC. It codes for CASSLTDTGTGGGYTF.

This clone was detected only a few times. This chain connects TRBV30 to TRBJ1-5; D call uncertain. Looked up from germline, CDR1 is GTSNPN and CDR2 is SVGIG (reference sequence). V lost 2 bases and J lost 5, with 13 bases in between. The CDR3 totals 14 residues. The CDR3 region is CAWSYRGMYQPQHF. DNA for the CDR3: TGTGCCTGGAGTTACCGGGGTATGTATCAGCCCCAGCATTTT.

The gene calls are TRBV7-9 and TRBJ1-4; 7 positions match TRBD1. The CDR3 loop spans 16 amino acids. Germline trimming cut 3 bases from V and 5 bases from J; bases unmatched to any gene: 9. The germline gives CDR1 SEHNR, CDR2 FQNEAQ (reference sequence). The CDR3 sequence is CASSFFRGRGNEKLFF. CDR3 in DNA: TGTGCCAGCAGCTTCTTTCGTGGCAGGGGGAATGAAAAACTGTTTTTT. The complete variable domain, with remaining parts taken from reference TRBV7-9 and TRBJ1-4, reads DTGVSQNPRHKITKRGQNVTFRCDPISEHNRLYWYRQTLGQGPEFLTYFQNEAQLEKSRLLSDRFSAERPKGSFSTLEIQRTEQGDSAMYLCASSFFRGRGNEKLFFGSGTQLSVL.

The chain couples TRBV28 to TRBJ2-3, with a weak D call TRBD2 (6 bases). This CDR3 is built from 16 residues. V was pared by 6 bases and J by 7 bases, with 23 bases between. CDR1 is MDHEN and CDR2 is SYDVKM in the germline V gene. In DNA form, the CDR3 reads TGTGCCAGCAGACCCCTTAGTAGCGGAAGTCTTCATACGCAGTATTTT. This encodes CASRPLSSGSLHTQYF.

This chain joins TRBV21-1 and TRBJ2-5; no DNA check was done on the table's D call, TRBD2. TRBV21-1 is designated a pseudogene. There are 13 residues in the CDR3. CDR3 coding DNA: TGTGCCCCGATAGCGGGAGCTGATGAGACCCAGTACTTC. Its protein product is CAPIAGADETQYF.

V gene TRBV5-6 combines with J gene TRBJ2-1, with a weak D call TRBD2 (6 bases). V was cut by 0 bases and J by 8 bases, with 15 bases left in between. The CDR3 sequence is 15 residues long. Per germline, CDR1 SGHDT and CDR2 YYEEEE. CDR3 protein: CASSLELGIADEQFF. CDR3 in DNA: TGTGCCAGCAGCTTGGAATTGGGGATAGCGGATGAGCAGTTCTTC.

V gene TRBV27 combines with J gene TRBJ1-1; no firm D call. Germline values: CDR1 MNHEY, CDR2 SMNVEV (reference sequence). The CDR3 is 11 amino acids. Deletions cut 8 bases from V and 6 bases from J, with 10 bases between. The CDR3 coding sequence is TGTGCCAGCGGGGAGAGGGCTGAAGCTTTCTTT. Protein sequence: CASGERAEAFF.

The chain joins TRBV28 to TRBJ2-4; 9 nucleotides match TRBD2. From germline, CDR1 is MDHEN and CDR2 SYDVKM. The CDR3 has 18 residues. The junction had 16 bases not matched to a gene; V was cut back by 7 bases and J by 3 bases. This chain's CDR3 is CASTPGAGGGQGKNIQYF. CDR3 DNA: TGTGCCAGCACTCCCGGGGCGGGAGGGGGGCAAGGCAAAAACATTCAGTACTTC.

The chain couples TRBV6-5 to TRBJ2-7, with TRBD1 matching over 7 bases. The CDR3 extends over 14 amino acids. The trim removed 7 bases at V and 4 bases at J, leaving 10 bases unmatched. Germline V gives CDR1 MNHEY, CDR2 SVGAGI. The CDR3 reads CASTWDRLGYEQYF. The DNA of the CDR3 is TGTGCCAGCACTTGGGACAGACTGGGTTACGAGCAGTACTTC.

The rearrangement joins TRBV7-8 to TRBJ1-5; 9 bases line up with TRBD1. The germline gives CDR1 SGHVS, CDR2 FQNEAQ. Losses at the gene ends were 4 bases for V and 4 bases for J; bases not matched to a gene: 11. The CDR3 loop spans 17 amino acids. Here the CDR3 reads CASSSWTGERGNQPQHF. The DNA for the CDR3 is TGTGCCAGCAGCTCCTGGACAGGGGAGAGGGGGAATCAGCCCCAGCATTTT.

This chain links TRBV7-3 with TRBJ2-6; the match to TRBD1 covers 10 bases. The CDR3 runs to 17 residues. CDR1 is SGHTA, CDR2 FQGTGA, per germline. With 5 bases clipped from V and 1 base from J, the junction kept 5 bases outside the gene matches. The CDR3 is CASSPTGGASGANVLTF. The CDR3, as DNA: TGTGCCAGCAGCCCGACAGGGGGCGCGTCTGGGGCCAACGTCCTGACTTTC.

The CDR3 DNA sequence: TGTGCCAGCAGCTTCCGACTAGCTGCTGATACGCAGTATTTT. It specifies CASSFRLAADTQYF. The chain uses TRBV5-5 and TRBJ2-3; 7 nucleotides align to TRBD2. Germline V CDR1 and CDR2: SGHKS, YYEKEE (reference sequence). The CDR3 spans 14 residues. V was pared by 2 bases and J by 6 bases, with 6 bases of the junction left unmatched.

The rearrangement links TRBV21-1 to TRBJ2-1; TRBD1 reflects the table's D call only, with no check against the DNA. TRBV21-1 is a listed pseudogene. The CDR3 is 14 residues long. The CDR3 protein is CASSTGQFRNEQFF. CDR3 sequence (DNA): TGTGCCAGCAGCACGGGACAGTTTAGAAATGAGCAGTTCTTC.

The rearrangement links TRBV28 to TRBJ2-1, with D hard to call. This CDR3 comprises 15 residues. V was clipped by 5 bases and J by 2 bases, with 13 bases between them. Germline V gives CDR1 MDHEN, CDR2 SYDVKM. CDR3 residues: CASSELRPAYNEQFF. DNA for the CDR3: TGTGCCAGCAGTGAGCTGAGGCCAGCCTACAATGAGCAGTTCTTC.

The rearrangement joins TRBV19 to TRBJ1-1; a weak D match, TRBD1 (5 bases). The V end was cut by 5 bases, the J end by 4 bases, with 14 bases between. This CDR3 comprises 14 residues. Germline lookup yields CDR1 LNHDA and CDR2 SQIVND (reference sequence). The CDR3 loop reads CASSAPGKVTEAFF. DNA for the CDR3: TGTGCCAGTAGTGCTCCAGGGAAGGTCACTGAAGCTTTCTTT.

V usage is TRBV5-4 and J usage is TRBJ1-2; 7 bases align to TRBD1. Germline V CDR1 and CDR2: SGHNT, YYREEE (reference sequence). The ends lost 3 bases at V and 4 bases at J; junction bases unmatched: 12. The CDR3 is made up of 16 amino acids. CDR3 coding DNA: TGTGCCAGCAGCTCGGGGCGTACCAGGGGGTCCTATGGCTACACCTTC. Protein product: CASSSGRTRGSYGYTF.

This clone was counted only a few times. The genes are TRBV19 and TRBJ2-7, with 7 bases aligning to TRBD2. This CDR3 comprises 14 residues. CDR1 and CDR2 (germline): LNHDA, SQIVND (reference sequence). V gave up 1 base and J gave up 5 bases; unmatched junction bases: 5. Here the CDR3 DNA reads TGTGCCAGTAGTATAGCGTGGGCGGGAGACGAGCAGTACTTC. Protein sequence: CASSIAWAGDEQYF.

This rearrangement joins TRBV5-4 to TRBJ2-1, with 7 nucleotides matching TRBD2. Germline values: CDR1 SGHNT, CDR2 YYREEE (reference sequence). The length of the CDR3 is 16 residues. The J segment lost 4 bases and the V segment lost 3 bases, leaving 10 bases of the junction unmatched. CDR3 residues: CASSSPGRGLYNEQFF. CDR3 coding DNA: TGTGCCAGCAGCTCTCCAGGGAGGGGCTTATACAATGAGCAGTTCTTC.

The chain couples TRBV6-5 to TRBJ1-2; tentative D call: TRBD1 (6 bases). V dropped 6 bases and J dropped 3 bases, with 8 bases sitting between them. Germline CDR1 and CDR2: MNHEY and SVGAGI. CDR3 size: 12 residues. CDR3 in DNA: TGTGCCAGCAGATGGACAGACTATGGCTACACCTTC. This gives the protein CASRWTDYGYTF.

V usage is TRBV11-2 and J usage is TRBJ1-4; D might be TRBD1 (6 bases). The CDR3 runs 15 residues. V shed 1 base and J shed 0 bases, with 6 bases lying between them. From germline, CDR1 is SGHAT and CDR2 FQNNGV. CDR3 residues: CASSLGTATNEKLFF. The CDR3 DNA is TGTGCCAGCAGCTTAGGGACAGCAACTAATGAAAAACTGTTTTTT.

The V and J genes are TRBV10-2 and TRBJ1-1, with no clear D. CDR1 and CDR2 (germline): WSHSY, SAAADI. The CDR3 spans 14 residues. Trimming left V 0 bases short and J 1 base short, with 6 bases between. The CDR3 DNA sequence: TGCGCCAGCAGTGAGTCAGGGAGGAACACTGAAGCTTTCTTT. Translation: CASSESGRNTEAFF.

The V call is TRBV4-1, the J call TRBJ2-5; unclear D gene. CDR1 MGHRA and CDR2 YSYEKL come from the germline V gene. V was trimmed by 1 base and J by 2 bases, leaving 14 bases between them. The CDR3 length is 16 residues. CDR3 region: CASSQVNSLLQETQYF. CDR3 nucleotides: TGCGCCAGCAGCCAAGTGAACAGCCTACTTCAAGAGACCCAGTACTTC.

This clone was seen more than once but under ten times. In the same sample, other DNA sequences code for this CDR3. The chain carries TRBV18 and TRBJ2-3, with TRBD1 matching 9 bases. The CDR3 contains 14 residues. Trimming at V came to 4 bases and at J to 3 bases, leaving 2 bases not matched to a gene. Per germline, CDR1 KGHSH and CDR2 LQKENI. The CDR3 spells CASSRDRETDTQYF. As DNA, the CDR3 is TGTGCCAGCTCACGGGACAGGGAGACAGATACGCAGTATTTT.

There are a few counts of this clone. V is TRBV4-3 and J is TRBJ2-3; D not resolved. This CDR3 contains 16 residues. With 0 bases removed from V and 5 bases from J, the gap between germline ends came to 15 bases. CDR1 is LGHNA, CDR2 YSLEER, per germline. The chain's CDR3 is CASSQEPNPLKDTQYF. CDR3 in DNA: TGCGCCAGCAGCCAAGAACCCAACCCCCTAAAAGATACGCAGTATTTT.

This clone was seen a handful of times. The J gene is TRBJ1-1, the V gene TRBV5-4, with TRBD1 matching 7 bases. V lost 2 bases to trimming and J lost 5 bases; unmatched junction nucleotides: 21. Germline loops: CDR1 SGHNT, CDR2 YYREEE (reference sequence). There are 19 residues in the CDR3. CDR3 bases: TGTGCCAGCAGCTTATTTGCCGGGACAGTCGAACAGTGGGGAACTGAAGCTTTCTTT. Protein sequence: CASSLFAGTVEQWGTEAFF.